This T cell receptor (beta chain) came from a study of blood T cells in healthy people across ages (dated by TCRdb to between 2014 and 2017). For the wider study: In model experiments, template switching captured about one uniquely barcoded TCR beta cDNA molecule for every two T cells. To avoid experimental bias, donors of different ages were distributed randomly across sequencing lanes. Using deep sequencing normalized with unique cDNA molecular identifiers, the study measured how TCR beta repertoire diversity changes with age. Four age groups were formed from the donors: young (average 16 years), middle-aged (around 39), aged (62) and long-lived (more than 75). The study analyzed two additional independent replicas of 1 million unique cDNA reads from the same blood draw for two donors, one aged 18 to 29 and one aged 80 or older. Broad study findings and their caveats: The percentage of naive T cells measured by flow cytometry correlated strongly with observed TCR beta diversity. Compared with the aged group, the long-lived group had more naive CD4+ T cells, fewer expanded clones and increased TCR diversity, a pattern suggesting age selection. Because donor CMV infection status was unknown, age-related changes in expanded clonotypes were potentially confounded. Bulk unsorted PBMC profiling prevented conclusive comparison of naive and antigen-experienced compartments. Total diversity estimates from one million sequenced T cells were considered lower bounds and underestimates. As age increased, observed TCR beta diversity per million T cells dropped in a roughly linear way, and a significant reduction was already evident by age 40.

Systemically healthy Caucasian individuals from Russia, some 36 in total and aged roughly 6 to 100 years, were included as donors. Around 9.8 milliliters of peripheral blood were collected from each donor into EDTA-treated Vacutainer tubes. Ficoll-Paque density-gradient centrifugation was used to isolate PBMCs, with at least 7 million per sample. Total RNA, at least 6 micrograms per sample, was extracted from PBMCs with Trizol reagent. For every donor, an aliquot of PBMCs went through flow cytometry to measure the percentages of naive CD45RAhigh/CD27high T cells. With regard to this clonotype: The antigen it binds to is not known. At one end, the junction sequence differs from germline, possibly due to a read error.

To prepare the library, 5' RACE was applied. For sequencing, an Illumina HiSeq 2500 was employed. A second PCR of roughly 6 to 11 cycles was run with a J-beta primer mix and a sample-barcoded 5' primer. A template-switch 5' adaptor carrying 12 random nucleotides introduced a unique molecular identifier onto each TCR beta cDNA molecule. At least 2.5 million CDR3-containing paired-end reads were obtained from each sample. First-strand cDNA was synthesized from all RNA with the Mint cDNA synthesis kit, primed by a TRBC-specific oligonucleotide. Following uracil-DNA glycosylase treatment, a first 18-cycle PCR with universal primers M1SS and BC2_uni_R was performed on all cDNA. The paper's processing steps were these. Normalization of each sample was performed by random selection of 1 million high-quality reads, each carrying a distinct molecular identifier. Instead of being binned into consensus sequences, reads that shared molecular identifiers were thrown out. MiTCR, set to a Q25 quality threshold and the strictest error-elimination algorithm, was used for CDR3 identification, clonotype clustering and error correction. A nonparametric unseen species model using Euler transformation provided a lower-bound estimate of total TCR beta diversity. TCRdb reran the public reads through fastp at Q25 and MiXCR, keeping productive beta chains. Rows merge per CDR3 protein into single entries with the most common DNA and genes. These V and J calls derive from TCRdb rather than the authors' analysis. Across this sample there are more than 1.4 million distinct CDR3 sequences, with roughly 40% seen only once. Roughly 7.9% of the sample lies in the top ten.

The CDR3 goes from the cysteine to the phenylalanine over 14 residues. Only the CDR3 DNA is retained, 42 bases long and in frame from the first base. CDR1 and CDR2, per the germline V gene, are SGHVS and FQNEAQ. The TCR was taken from a woman between 18 and 29 years old in good health. Here the chain combines TRBV7-8 and TRBJ2-7; the central 9 bases match TRBD1. Sequencing was carried out using blood. Here is the DNA: TGTGCCAGCACCTTACAGGGGGCTATCAACGAGCAGTACTTC. Its coded protein is CASTLQGAINEQYF. Here the CDR3 is joined to the reference TRBV7-8 and TRBJ2-7 genes, and the full variable domain is: GAGVSQSPRYKVAKRGQDVALRCDPISGHVSLFWYQQALGQGPEFLTYFQNEAQLDKSGLPSDRFFAERPEGSVSTLKIQRTQQEDSAVYLCASTLQGAINEQYFGPGTRLTVT.